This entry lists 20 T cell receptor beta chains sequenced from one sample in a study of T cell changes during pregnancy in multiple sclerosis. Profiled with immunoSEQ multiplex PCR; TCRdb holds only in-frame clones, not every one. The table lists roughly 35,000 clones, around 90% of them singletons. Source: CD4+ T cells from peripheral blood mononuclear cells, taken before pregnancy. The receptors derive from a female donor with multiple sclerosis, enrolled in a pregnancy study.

The chain's CDR3 is CASSLDRRYQETQYF. The CDR3 coding sequence is TGTGCCAGCAGCTTAGATCGCAGGTACCAAGAGACCCAGTACTTC. The V call is TRBV11-2, the J call TRBJ2-5; no firm D call. The germline V gene encodes CDR1 SGHAT and CDR2 FQNNGV. CDR3 length equals 15 residues. V was shortened by 0 bases and J by 0 bases, with 8 bases between the two germline ends.

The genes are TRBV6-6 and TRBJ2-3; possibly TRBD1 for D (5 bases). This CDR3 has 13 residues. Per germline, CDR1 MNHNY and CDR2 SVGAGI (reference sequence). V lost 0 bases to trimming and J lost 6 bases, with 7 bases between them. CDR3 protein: CASSYSGLDTQYF. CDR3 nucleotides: TGTGCCAGCAGTTACTCGGGGCTGGATACGCAGTATTTT.

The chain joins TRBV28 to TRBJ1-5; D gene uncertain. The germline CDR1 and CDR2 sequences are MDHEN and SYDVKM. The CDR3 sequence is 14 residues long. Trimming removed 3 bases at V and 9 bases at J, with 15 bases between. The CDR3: CASSFSLEGWPQHF. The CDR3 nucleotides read TGTGCCAGCAGTTTTTCGCTGGAGGGTTGGCCCCAGCATTTT.

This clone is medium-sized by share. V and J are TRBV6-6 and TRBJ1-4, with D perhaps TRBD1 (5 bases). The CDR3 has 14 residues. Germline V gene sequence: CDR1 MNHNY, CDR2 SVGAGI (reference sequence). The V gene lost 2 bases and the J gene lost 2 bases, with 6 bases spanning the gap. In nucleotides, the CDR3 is TGTGCCAGCAGTTACGCAGGGACTAATGAAAAACTGTTTTTT. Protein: CASSYAGTNEKLFF.

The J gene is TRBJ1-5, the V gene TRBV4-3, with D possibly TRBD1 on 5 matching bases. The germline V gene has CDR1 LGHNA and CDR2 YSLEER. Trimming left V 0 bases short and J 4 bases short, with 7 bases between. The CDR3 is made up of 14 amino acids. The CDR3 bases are TGCGCCAGCAGCCAAGACGGGGGGAATCAGCCCCAGCATTTT. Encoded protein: CASSQDGGNQPQHF.

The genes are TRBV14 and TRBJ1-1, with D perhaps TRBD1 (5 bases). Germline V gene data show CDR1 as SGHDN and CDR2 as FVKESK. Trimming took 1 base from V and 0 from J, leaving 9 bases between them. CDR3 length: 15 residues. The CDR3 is CASSQGQWMNTEAFF. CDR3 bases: TGTGCCAGCAGCCAAGGACAGTGGATGAACACTGAAGCTTTCTTT.

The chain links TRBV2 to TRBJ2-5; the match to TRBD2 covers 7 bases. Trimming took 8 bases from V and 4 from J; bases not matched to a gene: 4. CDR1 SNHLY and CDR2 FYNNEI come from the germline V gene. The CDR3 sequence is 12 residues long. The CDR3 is CASEAGAETQYF. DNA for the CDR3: TGTGCCAGCGAGGCGGGAGCAGAGACCCAGTACTTC.

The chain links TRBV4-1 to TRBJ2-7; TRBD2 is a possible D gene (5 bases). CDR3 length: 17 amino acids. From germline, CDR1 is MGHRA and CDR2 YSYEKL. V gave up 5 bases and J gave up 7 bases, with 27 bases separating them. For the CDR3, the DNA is TGCGCCAGCAGCTTAAACGCCGGTATCGGGATAGTTAGGGAGCAGTACTTC. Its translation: CASSLNAGIGIVREQYF.

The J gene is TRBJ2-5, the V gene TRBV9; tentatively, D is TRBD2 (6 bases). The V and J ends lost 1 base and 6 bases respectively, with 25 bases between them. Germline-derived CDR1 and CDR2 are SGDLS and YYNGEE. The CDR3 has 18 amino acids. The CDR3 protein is CASSVQDVGRGGVQTQYF. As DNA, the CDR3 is TGTGCCAGCAGCGTACAGGACGTCGGCAGAGGAGGGGTACAGACCCAGTACTTC.

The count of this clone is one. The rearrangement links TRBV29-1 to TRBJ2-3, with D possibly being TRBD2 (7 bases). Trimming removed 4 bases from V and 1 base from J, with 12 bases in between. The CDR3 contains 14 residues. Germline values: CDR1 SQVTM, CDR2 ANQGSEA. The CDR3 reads CSVGGGVGTDTQYF. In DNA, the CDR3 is TGCAGCGTTGGGGGGGGCGTCGGCACAGATACGCAGTATTTT.

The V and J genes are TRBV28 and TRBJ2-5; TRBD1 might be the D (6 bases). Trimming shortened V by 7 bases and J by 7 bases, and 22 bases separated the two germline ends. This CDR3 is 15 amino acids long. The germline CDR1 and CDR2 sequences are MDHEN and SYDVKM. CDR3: CASILAGTQGPTQYF. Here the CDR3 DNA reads TGTGCCAGCATTCTGGCAGGAACACAGGGCCCGACCCAGTACTTC.

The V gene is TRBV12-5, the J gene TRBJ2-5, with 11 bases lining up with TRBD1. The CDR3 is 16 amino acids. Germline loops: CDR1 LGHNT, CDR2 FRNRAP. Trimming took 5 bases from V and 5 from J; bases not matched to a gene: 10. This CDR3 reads CASGPHWTGGWETQYF. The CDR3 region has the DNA TGTGCTAGTGGTCCCCACTGGACAGGGGGCTGGGAGACCCAGTACTTC.

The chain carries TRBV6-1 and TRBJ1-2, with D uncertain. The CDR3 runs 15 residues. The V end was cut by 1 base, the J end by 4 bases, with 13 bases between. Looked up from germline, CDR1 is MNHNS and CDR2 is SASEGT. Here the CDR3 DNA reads TGTGCCAGCAGTGAAGATTGGCGGTCCCTCTATGGCTACACCTTC. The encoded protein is CASSEDWRSLYGYTF.

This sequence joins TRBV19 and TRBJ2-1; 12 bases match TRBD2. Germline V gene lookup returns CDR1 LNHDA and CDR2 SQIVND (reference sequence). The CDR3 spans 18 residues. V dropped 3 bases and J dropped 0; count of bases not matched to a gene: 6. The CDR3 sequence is CASSIGLAGGSSYNEQFF. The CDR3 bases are TGTGCCAGTAGTATCGGTCTAGCGGGAGGGAGCTCCTACAATGAGCAGTTCTTC.

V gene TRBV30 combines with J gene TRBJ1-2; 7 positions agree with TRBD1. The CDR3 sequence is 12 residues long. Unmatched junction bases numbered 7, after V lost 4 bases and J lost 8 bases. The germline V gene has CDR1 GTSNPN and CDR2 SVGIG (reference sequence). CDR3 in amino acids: CAWTGQAFGYTF. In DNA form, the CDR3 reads TGTGCCTGGACTGGACAGGCTTTCGGCTACACCTTC.

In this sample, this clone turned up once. The CDR3 DNA reads as TGCGCCAGCAGCTTGCAAGCAGGGGCTGGAAACACCATATATTTT. Its translation is CASSLQAGAGNTIYF. This sequence joins TRBV5-1 and TRBJ1-3, with a tentative D call TRBD1 (6 bases). The CDR3 is 15 residues long. From germline, CDR1 is SGHRS and CDR2 YFSETQ. Between the trimmed V and J ends, which lost 1 base and 2 bases, there was a span of 10 bases.

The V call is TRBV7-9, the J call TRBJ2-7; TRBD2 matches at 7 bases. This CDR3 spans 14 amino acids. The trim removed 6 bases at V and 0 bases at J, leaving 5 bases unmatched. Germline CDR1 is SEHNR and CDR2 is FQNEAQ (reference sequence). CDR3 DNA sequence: TGTGCCAGCAGTCCTAGCGGAGGCTCCTACGAGCAGTACTTC. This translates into CASSPSGGSYEQYF.

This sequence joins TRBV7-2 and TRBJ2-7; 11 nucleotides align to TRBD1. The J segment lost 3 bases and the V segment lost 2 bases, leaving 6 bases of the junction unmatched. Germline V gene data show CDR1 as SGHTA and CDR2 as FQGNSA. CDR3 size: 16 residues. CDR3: CASSLLTGQGVYEQYF. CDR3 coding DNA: TGTGCCAGCAGCTTACTTACGGGACAGGGGGTCTACGAGCAGTACTTC.

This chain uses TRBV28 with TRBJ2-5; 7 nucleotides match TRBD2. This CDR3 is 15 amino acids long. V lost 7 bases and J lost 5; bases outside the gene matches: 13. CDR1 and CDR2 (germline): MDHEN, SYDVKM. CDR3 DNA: TGTGCCAGCACGCTTGCGGGAGCTTCCCCTGAGACCCAGTACTTC. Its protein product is CASTLAGASPETQYF.

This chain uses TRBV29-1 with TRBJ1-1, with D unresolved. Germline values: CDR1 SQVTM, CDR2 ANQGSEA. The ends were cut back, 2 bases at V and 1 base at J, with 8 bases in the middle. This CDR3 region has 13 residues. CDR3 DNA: TGCAGCGTTGAAAAACAGTGGAACACTGAAGCTTTCTTT. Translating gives CSVEKQWNTEAFF.